Reported below is one TCR beta chain. Germline CDR1 MDHEN, CDR2 SYDVKM. Trimming cost V 4 bases and J 6 bases; bases outside gene matches: 11. The CDR3 loop spans 15 amino acids. Under the authors' procedure: Quantification of nucleated cells was approximated via reference gene primer amplification. Some clones are missing from TCRdb's copy, which holds only in-frame ones; the method was immunoSEQ multiplex PCR. V, J and clone size were drawn from that table, and D and trimming were deduced from the DNA. The table lists over 35,000 clones, roughly nine tenths of them singletons. These data belong to a study of blood T cell repertoires in COVID-19.

The sequence was obtained from a man in his 70s with active COVID-19. The V call is TRBV28, the J call TRBJ2-7; 8 bases are shared with TRBD2. The sample comprised peripheral blood. The CDR3 DNA reads as TGTGCCAGCAGTTCCAGACGGCGGGAGGTGCGCGAGCAGTACTTC. As protein: CASSSRRREVREQYF.